Below, one TCR beta chain is given with its context. Its target is not known. TCRdb's copy holds only in-frame clones and misses some; the assay was immunoSEQ multiplex PCR. The sample comprises some 74,000 clones, roughly 82% of which are singletons, and approximately 7% rests with the top ten. The sample comes from a study of OX40 agonist ivuxolimab in advanced cancers. The wider study: Clinicians treated patients with ivuxolimab, an agonistic anti-OX40 (CD134) antibody. Past anti-PD-1, anti-PD-L1 or anti-CTLA-4 therapy was accepted, and 30% to 45% had received some. Study results and caveats: Dosing at 0.1 to 3.0 mg/kg was accompanied by clonal expansion of CD4+ and CD8+ blood T cells by week 6.

Blood samples were obtained at baseline, cycle 4 day 1, and cycle 7 day 1. Germline values: CDR1 LNHNV, CDR2 YYDKDF (reference sequence). The CDR3 has 14 residues. The ends were cut back, 5 bases at V and 0 bases at J, with 11 bases in the middle. The sequencing here drew on CD4+ or CD8+ T cells sorted from blood, taken in a trial of the OX40 agonist ivuxolimab. This TCR came from an adult with an advanced solid tumor such as melanoma, head and neck, liver or kidney cancer. The rearrangement joins TRBV15 to TRBJ2-7, with D uncertain. The CDR3 DNA sequence: TGTGCCACCAGCCGACATCAGTCCTCCTACGAGCAGTACTTC. Amino acid sequence: CATSRHQSSYEQYF.